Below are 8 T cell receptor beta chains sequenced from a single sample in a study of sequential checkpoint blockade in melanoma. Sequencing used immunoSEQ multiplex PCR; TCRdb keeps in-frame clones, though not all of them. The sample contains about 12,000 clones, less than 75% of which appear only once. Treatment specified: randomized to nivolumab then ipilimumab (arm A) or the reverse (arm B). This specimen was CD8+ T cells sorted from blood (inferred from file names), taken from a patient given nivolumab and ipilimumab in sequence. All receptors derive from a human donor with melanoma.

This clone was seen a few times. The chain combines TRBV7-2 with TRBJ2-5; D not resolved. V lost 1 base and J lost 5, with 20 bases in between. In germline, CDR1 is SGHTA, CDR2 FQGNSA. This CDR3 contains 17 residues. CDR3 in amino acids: CASSLGAGFGARETQYF. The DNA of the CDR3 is TGTGCCAGCAGCTTAGGGGCAGGATTCGGTGCCAGGGAGACCCAGTACTTC.

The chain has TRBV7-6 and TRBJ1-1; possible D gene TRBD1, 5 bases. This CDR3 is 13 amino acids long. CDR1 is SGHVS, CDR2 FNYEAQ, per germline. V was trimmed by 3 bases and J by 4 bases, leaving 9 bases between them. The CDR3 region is CASSFSGFTEAFF. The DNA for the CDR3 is TGTGCCAGCAGCTTCTCAGGGTTCACTGAAGCTTTCTTT.

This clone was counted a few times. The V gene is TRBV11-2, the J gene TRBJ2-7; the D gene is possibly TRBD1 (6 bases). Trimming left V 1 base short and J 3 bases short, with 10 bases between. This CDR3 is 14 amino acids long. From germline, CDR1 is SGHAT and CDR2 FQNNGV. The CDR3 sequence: CASSLGSGDYEQYF. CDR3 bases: TGTGCCAGCAGCTTAGGGTCAGGGGACTACGAGCAGTACTTC. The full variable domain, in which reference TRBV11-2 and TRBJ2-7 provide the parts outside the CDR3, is EAGVAQSPRYKIIEKRQSVAFWCNPISGHATLYWYQQILGQGPKLLIQFQNNGVVDDSQLPKDRFSAERLKGVDSTLKIQPAKLEDSAVYLCASSLGSGDYEQYFGPGTRLTVT.

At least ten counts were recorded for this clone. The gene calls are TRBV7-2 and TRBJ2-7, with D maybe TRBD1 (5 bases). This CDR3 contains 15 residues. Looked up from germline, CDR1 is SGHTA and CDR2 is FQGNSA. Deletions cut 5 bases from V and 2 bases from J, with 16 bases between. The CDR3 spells CASSPKKGQTYEQYF. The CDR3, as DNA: TGTGCCAGCAGCCCAAAGAAAGGACAAACCTACGAGCAGTACTTC. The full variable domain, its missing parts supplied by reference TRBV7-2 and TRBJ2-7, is GAGVSQSPSNKVTEKGKDVELRCDPISGHTALYWYRQSLGQGLEFLIYFQGNSAPDKSGLPSDRFSAERTGGSVSTLTIQRTQQEDSAVYLCASSPKKGQTYEQYFGPGTRLTVT.

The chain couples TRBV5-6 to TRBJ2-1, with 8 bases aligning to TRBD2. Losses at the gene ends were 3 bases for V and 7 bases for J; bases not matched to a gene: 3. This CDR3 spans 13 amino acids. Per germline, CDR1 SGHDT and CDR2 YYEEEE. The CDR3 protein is CASSSSGRNEQFF. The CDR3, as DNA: TGTGCCAGCAGCTCCAGCGGGAGAAATGAGCAGTTCTTC.

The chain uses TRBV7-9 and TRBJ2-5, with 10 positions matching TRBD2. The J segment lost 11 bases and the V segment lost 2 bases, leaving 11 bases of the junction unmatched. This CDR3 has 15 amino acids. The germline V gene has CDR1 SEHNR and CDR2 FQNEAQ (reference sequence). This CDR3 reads CASSLSGGADPLQYF. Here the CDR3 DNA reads TGTGCCAGCAGCTTAAGCGGGGGGGCCGACCCCCTACAGTACTTC.

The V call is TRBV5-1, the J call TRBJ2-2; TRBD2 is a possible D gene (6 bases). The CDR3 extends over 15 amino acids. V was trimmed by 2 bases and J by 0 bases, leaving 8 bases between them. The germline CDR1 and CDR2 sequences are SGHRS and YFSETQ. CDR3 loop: CASSFWEANTGELFF. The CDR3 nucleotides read TGCGCCAGCAGCTTTTGGGAGGCGAACACCGGGGAGCTGTTTTTT. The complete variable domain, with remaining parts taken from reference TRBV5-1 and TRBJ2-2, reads KAGVTQTPRYLIKTRGQQVTLSCSPISGHRSVSWYQQTPGQGLQFLFEYFSETQRNKGNFPGRFSGRQFSNSRSEMNVSTLELGDSALYLCASSFWEANTGELFFGEGSRLTVL.

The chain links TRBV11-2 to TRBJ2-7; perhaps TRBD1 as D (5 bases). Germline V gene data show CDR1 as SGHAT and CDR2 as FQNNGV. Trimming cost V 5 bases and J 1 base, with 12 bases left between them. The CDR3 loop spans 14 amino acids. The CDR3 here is CASSTGQNSYEQYF. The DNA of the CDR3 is TGTGCCAGCAGCACAGGACAAAATTCCTACGAGCAGTACTTC.